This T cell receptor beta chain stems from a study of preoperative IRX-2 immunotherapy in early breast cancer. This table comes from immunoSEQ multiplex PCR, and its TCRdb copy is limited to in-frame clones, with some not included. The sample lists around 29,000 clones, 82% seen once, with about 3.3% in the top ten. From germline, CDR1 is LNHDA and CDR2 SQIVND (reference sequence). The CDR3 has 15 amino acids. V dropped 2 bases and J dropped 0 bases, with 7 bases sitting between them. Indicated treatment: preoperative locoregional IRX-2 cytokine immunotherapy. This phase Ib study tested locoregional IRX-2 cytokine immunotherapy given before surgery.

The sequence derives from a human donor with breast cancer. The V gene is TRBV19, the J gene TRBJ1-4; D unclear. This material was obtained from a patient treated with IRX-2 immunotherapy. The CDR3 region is CASSIFGSTNEKLFF. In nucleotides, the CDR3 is TGTGCCAGTAGTATATTCGGTTCAACTAATGAAAAACTGTTTTTT.